Reported below is one T cell receptor beta chain. Its antigen remains unknown. Assay used: immunoSEQ multiplex PCR; TCRdb lists only in-frame clones, some missing. Seen here are 11,000 to 15,000 clones, about 64% observed once, and the top ten hold about 18%. The data stem from a study of CD4+ T cells in melanoma. Study conclusions and caveats: A reported correlation linked neoantigen-specific CD4+ T cells to CD8+, macrophage and B cell function. Diverse differentiation states were reported for melanoma neoantigen-specific CD4+ T cells.

CDR1 is SGDLS and CDR2 is YYNGEE in the germline V gene. The CDR3 spans 14 residues. The ends were cut back, 0 bases at V and 5 bases at J, with 8 bases in the middle. Sequenced input: cells from a culture (not recorded whether cultured in vitro). The chain recombines TRBV9 with TRBJ2-2; tentatively, D is TRBD2 (5 bases). The clonotype comes from a human donor with melanoma. The CDR3 DNA reads as TGTGCCAGCAGCGTAGTTAGCGCTACCGGGGAGCTGTTTTTT. This translates into CASSVVSATGELFF.